This T cell receptor (beta chain) comes out of a study of T cells in women clearing cervical HPV infection. As for the study in general: Blood came at first lesion visit for cases, post-clearance for controls.

This CDR3 is 14 amino acids long. Germline V gene data show CDR1 as SGHTA and CDR2 as FQGNSA. Using immunoSEQ multiplex PCR, the repertoire was profiled, and TCRdb retains in-frame clones only, with some absent. In total, the table holds some 39,000 clones. A word on this clone: From the germline J gene comes the end of the CDR3, since the read stops 3 residues before it.

The material sequenced was blood buffy coat. This chain connects TRBV7-2 to TRBJ1-2, with TRBD1 as a possible D gene (5 bases). The receptor was derived from a woman between 18 and 69 years old with a cervical HPV16 infection that either progressed to CIN3+ or cleared (not recorded which). The DNA read from the CDR3 is TGTGCCAGCAGCTTAGGGGGCAGTTCCTACGAC. The encoded protein is CASSLGGSSYD. The full-length CDR3 reads as CASSLGGSSYDYTF.